This TCR beta chain was captured by sequencing in a study of CD8 T cells in ankylosing spondylitis. The study, taken as a whole, reports: About 8 highly homologous variants made up a TCR beta motif, and this motif appeared characteristic of ankylosing spondylitis blood.

TCRdb re-called the 5' RACE reads through MiXCR, storing one row per CDR3 protein. The sample lists a few hundred thousand distinct CDR3 sequences, roughly an eighth occurring once. Details on this clonotype: Its antigen is unidentified.

Germline lookup yields CDR1 KGHDR and CDR2 SFDVKD. CDR3 length: 16 residues. V was clipped by 2 bases and J by 6 bases; unmatched bases: 6. The rearrangement links TRBV24-1 to TRBJ2-2; the match to TRBD1 covers 9 bases. The receptor was derived from a male donor with ankylosing spondylitis. Material: blood, either unsorted or a sorted T cell fraction (not recorded which). For the CDR3, the DNA is TGTGCCACCAGTGATTCTCCGGGACAGGGACCCGGGGAGCTGTTTTTT. This codes for CATSDSPGQGPGELFF.